This T cell receptor beta chain came from a study of T cells in Graves' hyperthyroidism and ophthalmopathy. Many counts were recorded for this clonotype. RNA transcripts were the template for amplifying TCR beta CDR3 regions. The HTBI set primed first-round TCR CDR3 RT-PCR. MiXCR was run by TCRdb on the multiplex PCR reads, yielding one entry per CDR3 protein. The data contain 550,000 to 600,000 distinct CDR3 sequences, approximately 15% of them seen just once; the ten biggest clones take up around 7%. V was pared by 0 bases and J by 3 bases, with 6 bases of the junction left unmatched. CDR3 length: 16 amino acids. CDR1 and CDR2 from the germline V gene are GTSNPN and SVGIG (reference sequence).

This TCR came from a woman aged 18-29 years with Graves' ophthalmopathy. V is TRBV30 and J is TRBJ2-2; the match to TRBD2 covers 8 bases. Specimen: blood. This CDR3 reads CAWSVPGRGYTGELFF. DNA of the CDR3: TGTGCCTGGAGTGTACCCGGGAGGGGTTACACCGGGGAGCTGTTTTTT.